The table lists the clone carrying this T cell receptor (beta chain) with a few counts. As yet, its antigen is unknown. This CDR3 spans 15 amino acids. V was clipped by 3 bases and J by 1 base, with 13 bases between them. CDR1 SGDLS and CDR2 YYNGEE come from the germline V gene. The entry originates in a study of human T cells and chemical hapten exposure. Study at large: The use of 2% DPC on around 2 cm by around 2 cm of upper inner arm skin constituted sensitization.

During construction of the library, unique molecular identifiers were attached to individual cDNA molecules for quantitative, reproducible TCR counting. TCRdb re-analysed the RACE reads in MiXCR, keeping a single row per CDR3 protein. The table has more than 110,000 distinct CDR3 sequences, roughly 12% seen once. Documented time point: patch test 2, 6 weeks after DPC sensitization. As for treatment: therapeutic diphenylcyclopropenone sensitization with weekly scalp DPC. Notes on the study in general: Controls formed significantly fewer large CDR3 similarity clusters than expanded TCRs did.

This material consisted of whole blood, taken in connection with sensitization to the hapten diphenylcyclopropenone (DPC). The rearrangement links TRBV9 to TRBJ1-1, with D perhaps TRBD1 (5 bases). This sequence was found in a woman aged 45-60 years with alopecia areata. Some clones in this sample may be carry-over from other donors' samples. CDR3 nucleotide sequence: TGTGCCAGCAGCGCGGTCGGCAGGGCGAACACTGAAGCTTTCTTT. Translating it yields CASSAVGRANTEAFF.